This T cell receptor (beta chain) appears in the sequencing data of a study of T-cell reconstitution after alpha-beta-depleted transplantation in children (dated by TCRdb to 2015 to 2016). Regarding the complete study: Using TCR repertoire profiling, the study followed T-cell immune reconstitution in a quantitative way in children after TCRalphabeta/CD19-depleted allogeneic hematopoietic cell transplantation.

Summary of the overall study and its limitations: The high TCRbeta diversity at day 60 in some patients was ascribed to recipient T cells and intrathymic progenitors that had survived conditioning. The apparently early recovery of alphabetaT-cell counts about two months after transplant reportedly depended on only several hundred rapidly expanded clones that came from non-depleted graft cells. Hyperexpanded clone frequencies declined over subsequent months; after one year, T-cell counts and TCRbeta diversity were mostly attributed to newly produced T cells.

This clonotype appeared a few times. Its specific antigen is unknown. Per-base qualities were not stored, and no clone one base away is much larger. The treatment or condition label here, explained by the study, means: allogeneic hematopoietic cell transplantation with graft depleted of TCRalphabeta T cells and CD19 B cells. The transplant recipients were children given TCRalphabeta/CD19-depleted allogeneic hematopoietic cell grafts. Library preparation was by PCR. The run used an Illumina HiSeq 2500. Molecular barcoding was employed in the preparation of TCR libraries, with unique molecular identifiers being used to normalize TCRbeta repertoire quantification. TCRdb cleaned the public reads at Q25 with fastp, built clones with MiXCR and kept in-frame beta chains. Rows with a matching CDR3 protein are joined into one entry that keeps the most common DNA and genes. The sample has about 980,000 distinct CDR3 sequences on record, roughly 29% of them singletons. The ten largest clones take up under 30% of the sample.

Source: PBMCs, mostly from graft donor cells, taken 360 days after TCRalphabeta/CD19-depleted stem cell transplant. The sequence derives from a boy in the first two years of life who had a stem cell transplant for SCID, so the T cells may come from the graft donor.

This receptor has the CDR3 CASSPRLVEDEQYF. The nucleotide sequence is given as TGTGCCAGCAGTCCCCGACTAGTGGAGGACGAGCAGTACTTC. The chain is made from TRBV2 and TRBJ2-7, with TRBD2 as a weak D call on 6 bases. V and J lose 5 bases and 5 bases, and a span of 16 bases separates them. In the germline V gene, CDR1 corresponds to SNHLY and CDR2 to FYNNEI. The CDR3 spans 14 residues, from the cysteine through the phenylalanine. Only CDR3 DNA remains: 42 bases, in frame from the first base.